This passage covers 18 T cell receptor beta chains from one sample sequenced in a study of CD8 T cells in ankylosing spondylitis. Which antigens these TCRs recognize remains unknown. General study results and limits: It appeared that ankylosing spondylitis blood was characterized by a TCR beta motif of under ten highly homologous variants.

TCRdb reprocessed the 5' RACE reads with MiXCR, giving one entry per CDR3 protein. The sample records around 770,000 distinct CDR3 sequences, around 19% being singletons. Sequences were obtained from blood, either unsorted or a sorted T cell fraction (not recorded which). The receptor set was obtained from a male donor with ankylosing spondylitis.

This clonotype turned up a few times. The chain employs TRBV12-3 or TRBV12-4 and TRBJ2-2; possibly TRBD2 for D (6 bases). Trimming took off 4 bases at V and 1 base at J, with 16 bases between the two ends. The CDR3 totals 17 residues. The CDR3 here is CASSSLLGRGNTGELFF. CDR3 nucleotide sequence: TGTGCCAGCAGTTCCCTACTGGGGCGGGGGAACACCGGGGAGCTGTTTTTT.

The V call is TRBV7-8, the J call TRBJ2-7; 9 bases fit TRBD1. The V and J ends lost 1 base and 6 bases, in that order; junction bases with no gene match: 7. CDR3 length equals 15 residues. CDR1 is SGHVS and CDR2 is FQNEAQ in the germline V gene. This CDR3 is CASSLVTGGKGEQYF. The CDR3 DNA follows: TGTGCCAGCAGCTTAGTCACAGGGGGCAAGGGCGAGCAGTACTTC.

Only a few counts were recorded for this clonotype. This rearrangement joins TRBV7-2 to TRBJ2-3; either TRBD1 or TRBD2 may supply D (5 bases each). V gave up 2 bases and J gave up 0 bases, with 12 bases separating them. The germline V gene encodes CDR1 SGHTA and CDR2 FQGNSA. CDR3 size: 16 residues. The CDR3 DNA sequence: TGTGCCAGCAGCTTAAGCCGGGGCCCGAGCACAGATACGCAGTATTTT. It encodes CASSLSRGPSTDTQYF.

The rearrangement joins TRBV9 to TRBJ1-6; TRBD1 matches 12 bases. V shed 3 bases and J 7 bases; nucleotides not matched to a gene: 2. Germline CDR1 is SGDLS and CDR2 is YYNGEE. This CDR3 region has 15 residues. The CDR3 DNA reads as TGTGCCAGCAGCGCAGGGACAGGGGGCAATTCACCCCTCCACTTT. Encoded protein: CASSAGTGGNSPLHF. The whole variable domain, filled in from reference TRBV9 and TRBJ1-6, reads DSGVTQTPKHLITATGQRVTLRCSPRSGDLSVYWYQQSLDQGLQFLIQYYNGEERAKGNILERFSAQQFPDLHSELNLSSLELGDSALYFCASSAGTGGNSPLHFGNGTRLTVT.

The V call is TRBV5-1, the J call TRBJ1-1; D gene unclear. The CDR3 loop spans 13 amino acids. The V end lost 5 bases, the J end lost 1 base, and 9 bases lay between the germline ends. Per germline, CDR1 SGHRS and CDR2 YFSETQ. The chain's CDR3 is CASRDAPNTEAFF. The CDR3 DNA reads TGCGCCAGCAGGGACGCCCCGAACACTGAAGCTTTCTTT.

There are many counts of this clonotype. J is TRBJ2-2 and V is TRBV12-3 or TRBV12-4; 8 bases line up with TRBD2. Trimming removed 0 bases from V and 1 base from J; junction bases left unmatched: 4. The CDR3 is 17 amino acids. The CDR3 nucleotides are TGTGCCAGCAGTTTAGCCCTAGCGGGCGGGAACACCGGGGAGCTGTTTTTT. Its protein product is CASSLALAGGNTGELFF.

This clonotype was detected once. This chain connects TRBV24-1 to TRBJ1-2; D might be TRBD1 (6 bases). CDR3 length equals 14 residues. The V gene lost 6 bases and the J gene lost 6 bases, with 16 bases spanning the gap. Germline CDR1 and CDR2: KGHDR and SFDVKD. In DNA, the CDR3 is TGTGCCACCAGTTTTGGGGGGCGCGAAGATGGCTACACCTTC. Protein sequence: CATSFGGREDGYTF.

This clonotype was found a few times. The V gene is TRBV12-3 or TRBV12-4, the J gene TRBJ1-2; TRBD1 might be the D (5 bases). The CDR3 contains 12 residues. With 5 bases removed from V and 9 bases from J, the gap between germline ends came to 13 bases. CDR3 loop: CASSTGAGSYTF. CDR3 in DNA: TGTGCCAGCAGTACAGGAGCGGGGAGCTACACCTTC.

This clonotype occurred a few times. The V gene is TRBV12-3 or TRBV12-4, the J gene TRBJ2-7; D may be TRBD1 or TRBD2 (5 bases each). The germline V and J ends were trimmed by 5 bases and 7 bases, with 15 bases remaining between them. CDR3 size: 13 residues. This CDR3 is CASSPRGPREQYF. CDR3 nucleotide sequence: TGTGCCAGCAGTCCCCGGGGACCAAGGGAGCAGTACTTC.

CDR3 coding DNA: TGTGCCAGCAGTTTAGTCATCCCTAGCACAGATACGCAGTATTTT. This translates into CASSLVIPSTDTQYF. The V gene is TRBV12-3 or TRBV12-4, the J gene TRBJ2-3; D unclear. Between the trimmed V and J ends, which lost 1 base and 0 bases, there was a span of 8 bases. The CDR3 is 15 residues long.

V gene TRBV29-1 combines with J gene TRBJ2-2, with 7 bases lining up with TRBD1. The junction had 2 bases not matched to a gene; V was cut back by 5 bases and J by 5 bases. This CDR3 region has 12 residues. CDR1 is SQVTM and CDR2 is ANQGSEA in the germline V gene. The CDR3, as DNA: TGCAGCGTTCAGGGGGATACCGGGGAGCTGTTTTTT. Residues: CSVQGDTGELFF.

This CDR3 reads CSARDASLGTRGSGELFF. Here the CDR3 DNA reads TGCAGTGCTAGAGATGCATCCCTTGGAACAAGGGGATCAGGGGAGCTGTTTTTT. V gene TRBV20-1 combines with J gene TRBJ2-2, with TRBD1 as a possible D gene (5 bases). There are 18 residues in the CDR3. Trimming removed 0 bases at V and 8 bases at J, with 25 bases between. Germline CDR1 DFQATT, CDR2 SNEGSKA (reference sequence).

This clonotype has just a few counts. The chain is built from TRBV29-1 and TRBJ2-7, with TRBD1 matching over 8 bases. J gave up 6 bases and V 5 bases, and 6 bases lay outside the gene matches. The CDR3 is made up of 12 amino acids. The V gene's germline CDR1 is SQVTM and CDR2 ANQGSEA. As DNA, the CDR3 is TGCAGCGTTCACGGACAGGGCAGCGAGCAGTACTTC. This gives the protein CSVHGQGSEQYF.

This clonotype was seen a handful of times. The rearrangement links TRBV29-1 to TRBJ2-3, with a weak D call TRBD2 (5 bases). The V end lost 1 base, the J end lost 5 bases, and 10 bases lay between the germline ends. The CDR3 consists of 13 residues. The V gene's germline CDR1 is SQVTM and CDR2 ANQGSEA. CDR3 sequence reads: CSVEGGQKDTQYF. As DNA, the CDR3 is TGCAGCGTTGAAGGAGGGCAGAAAGATACGCAGTATTTT.

This clonotype was picked up a small number of times. This sequence joins TRBV28 and TRBJ1-6; D ambiguous. The CDR3 spans 14 residues. Germline CDR1 reads MDHEN; CDR2 reads SYDVKM. Trimming pared 4 bases from V and 9 bases from J, leaving 13 bases between. This chain's CDR3 is CASSSPGLSSPLHF. CDR3 DNA sequence: TGTGCCAGCAGTTCTCCCGGTCTGAGTTCACCCCTCCACTTT. Looking up the rest from reference TRBV28 and TRBJ1-6 gives the full variable domain: DVKVTQSSRYLVKRTGEKVFLECVQDMDHENMFWYRQDPGLGLRLIYFSYDVKMKEKGDIPEGYSVSREKKERFSLILESASTNQTSMYLCASSSPGLSSPLHFGNGTRLTVT.

The chain employs TRBV29-1 and TRBJ2-3; 10 bases line up with TRBD2. CDR1 and CDR2 from the germline V gene are SQVTM and ANQGSEA. V lost 8 bases to trimming and J lost 0 bases; unmatched junction nucleotides: 8. The length of the CDR3 is 15 residues. The CDR3 loop is CSSRAGGVSTDTQYF. Here the CDR3 DNA reads TGCAGCTCTCGAGCGGGAGGGGTTAGCACAGATACGCAGTATTTT.

V usage is TRBV2 and J usage is TRBJ2-3, with TRBD1 matching 7 bases. Germline CDR1 is SNHLY and CDR2 is FYNNEI. Trimming removed 8 bases from V and 2 bases from J; junction bases left unmatched: 10. The CDR3 loop spans 15 amino acids. The CDR3 bases are TGTGCCAGCTCCCAAAGGGGACAGTACACAGATACGCAGTATTTT. Protein: CASSQRGQYTDTQYF. The entire variable domain, with the rest obtained from reference TRBV2 and TRBJ2-3, is as follows: EPEVTQTPSHQVTQMGQEVILRCVPISNHLYFYWYRQILGQKVEFLVSFYNNEISEKSEIFDDQFSVERPDGSNFTLKIRSTKLEDSAMYFCASSQRGQYTDTQYFGPGTRLTVL.

The chain couples TRBV7-3 to TRBJ1-1; D remains unclear. V lost 3 bases and J 2 bases, leaving 13 bases between the germline ends. The length of the CDR3 is 15 residues. Germline lookup yields CDR1 SGHTA and CDR2 FQGTGA. The CDR3 DNA reads as TGTGCCAGCAGCTTGGGAGGGTTGGGAAACACTGAAGCTTTCTTT. Its protein product is CASSLGGLGNTEAFF.